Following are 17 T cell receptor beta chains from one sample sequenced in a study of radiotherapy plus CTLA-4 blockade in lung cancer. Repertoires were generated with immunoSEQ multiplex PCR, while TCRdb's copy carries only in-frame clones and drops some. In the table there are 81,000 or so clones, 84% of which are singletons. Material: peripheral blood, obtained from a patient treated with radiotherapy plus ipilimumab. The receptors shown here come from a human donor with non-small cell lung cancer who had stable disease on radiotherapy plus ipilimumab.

CDR3 in amino acids: CASASRASGRRDNEQFF. In DNA form, the CDR3 reads TGTGCTAGTGCCTCCAGGGCTAGCGGGAGGAGGGACAATGAGCAGTTCTTC. The V gene is TRBV12-5, the J gene TRBJ2-1; 11 bases are a match to TRBD2. CDR1 and CDR2 from the germline V gene are LGHNT and FRNRAP. The CDR3 extends over 17 amino acids. The V and J ends lost 7 bases and 5 bases, in that order; junction bases with no gene match: 13.

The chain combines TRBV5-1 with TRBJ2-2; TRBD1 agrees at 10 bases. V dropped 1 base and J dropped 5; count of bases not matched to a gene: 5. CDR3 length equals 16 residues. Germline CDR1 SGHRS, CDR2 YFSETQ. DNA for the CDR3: TGCGCCAGCAGCTTGAGGGACAGGGGATTTACCGGGGAGCTGTTTTTT. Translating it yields CASSLRDRGFTGELFF.

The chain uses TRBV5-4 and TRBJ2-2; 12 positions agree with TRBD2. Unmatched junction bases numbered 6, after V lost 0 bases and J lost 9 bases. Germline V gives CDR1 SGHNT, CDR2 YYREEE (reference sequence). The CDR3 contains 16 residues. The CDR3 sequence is CASSLVLAGGGRELFF. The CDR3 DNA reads TGTGCCAGCAGCTTGGTACTAGCGGGAGGAGGCAGGGAGCTGTTTTTT.

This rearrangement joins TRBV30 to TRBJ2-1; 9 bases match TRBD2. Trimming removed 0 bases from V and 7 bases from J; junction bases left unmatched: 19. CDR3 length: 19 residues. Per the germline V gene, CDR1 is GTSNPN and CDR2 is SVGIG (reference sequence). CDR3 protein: CAWSVRLAGRGNFENEQFF. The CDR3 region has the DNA TGTGCCTGGAGTGTACGGCTAGCGGGAAGGGGGAACTTCGAAAATGAGCAGTTCTTC.

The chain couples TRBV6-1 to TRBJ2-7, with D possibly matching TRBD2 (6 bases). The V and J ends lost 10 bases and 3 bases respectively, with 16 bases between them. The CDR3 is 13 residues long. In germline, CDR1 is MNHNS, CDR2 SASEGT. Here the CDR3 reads CATRGTVFYEQYF. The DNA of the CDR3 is TGTGCCACCCGCGGGACCGTATTCTACGAGCAGTACTTC.

The CDR3 reads CASSKGQATNTGELFF. The CDR3 DNA is TGTGCCAGTAGTAAAGGACAGGCAACGAACACCGGGGAGCTGTTTTTT. The J gene is TRBJ2-2, the V gene TRBV19, with 7 bases identical to TRBD1. The germline V gene encodes CDR1 LNHDA and CDR2 SQIVND (reference sequence). Trimming at V came to 4 bases and at J to 0 bases, leaving 5 bases not matched to a gene. The CDR3 spans 16 residues.

This chain's CDR3 is CASSSPDPRDPTQHF. The CDR3 DNA reads TGTGCCAGCAGTTCCCCCGATCCCCGGGACCCGACCCAGCATTTT. The rearrangement joins TRBV28 to TRBJ1-5, with TRBD1 as a possible D gene (5 bases). CDR1 and CDR2 (germline): MDHEN, SYDVKM. CDR3 length: 15 amino acids. The V gene lost 4 bases and the J gene lost 11 bases, with 21 bases spanning the gap.

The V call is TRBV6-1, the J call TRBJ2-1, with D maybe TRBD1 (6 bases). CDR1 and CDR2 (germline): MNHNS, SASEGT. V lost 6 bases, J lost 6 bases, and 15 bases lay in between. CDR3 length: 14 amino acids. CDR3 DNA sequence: TGTGCCAGCAGCGACAACAGGGTGTTCAATGAGCAGTTCTTC. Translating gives CASSDNRVFNEQFF.

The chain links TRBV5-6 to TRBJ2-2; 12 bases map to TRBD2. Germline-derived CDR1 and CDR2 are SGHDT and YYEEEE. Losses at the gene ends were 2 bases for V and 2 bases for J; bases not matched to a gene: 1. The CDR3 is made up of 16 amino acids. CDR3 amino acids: CASSLGLAGNTGELFF. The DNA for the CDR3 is TGTGCCAGCAGCTTAGGACTAGCGGGAAACACCGGGGAGCTGTTTTTT.

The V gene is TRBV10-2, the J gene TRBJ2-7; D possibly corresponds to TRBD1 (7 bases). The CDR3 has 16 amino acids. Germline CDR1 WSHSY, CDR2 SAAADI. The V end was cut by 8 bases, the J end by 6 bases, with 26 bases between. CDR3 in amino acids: CASLSAGGTKGAEQYF. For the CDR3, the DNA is TGCGCCAGCCTCTCCGCAGGGGGGACAAAAGGAGCCGAGCAGTACTTC.

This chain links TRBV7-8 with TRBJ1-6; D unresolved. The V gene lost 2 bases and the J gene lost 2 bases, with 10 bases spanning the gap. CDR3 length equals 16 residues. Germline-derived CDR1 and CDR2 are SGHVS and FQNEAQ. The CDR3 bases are TGTGCCAGCAGCTTAAGGCGAACCACCTATAATTCACCCCTCCACTTT. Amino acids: CASSLRRTTYNSPLHF. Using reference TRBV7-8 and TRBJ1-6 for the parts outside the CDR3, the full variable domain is GAGVSQSPRYKVAKRGQDVALRCDPISGHVSLFWYQQALGQGPEFLTYFQNEAQLDKSGLPSDRFFAERPEGSVSTLKIQRTQQEDSAVYLCASSLRRTTYNSPLHFGNGTRLTVT.

The CDR3 reads CASSLEFGRAYEQYF. The CDR3 DNA reads TGTGCCAGCAGCTTAGAGTTCGGGAGAGCCTACGAGCAGTACTTC. This chain links TRBV11-3 with TRBJ2-7; possibly TRBD2 for D (6 bases). Germline loops: CDR1 SGHNT, CDR2 YENEEA. CDR3 length: 15 residues. V gave up 0 bases and J gave up 2 bases, with 11 bases separating them.

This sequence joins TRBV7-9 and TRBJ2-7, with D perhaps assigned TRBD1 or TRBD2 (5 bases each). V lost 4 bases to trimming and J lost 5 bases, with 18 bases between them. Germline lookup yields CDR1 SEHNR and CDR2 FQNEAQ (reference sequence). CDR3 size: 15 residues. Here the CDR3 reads CASSSSGRRLDEQYF. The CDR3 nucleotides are TGTGCCAGCAGCTCCTCGGGACGACGCCTGGACGAGCAGTACTTC.

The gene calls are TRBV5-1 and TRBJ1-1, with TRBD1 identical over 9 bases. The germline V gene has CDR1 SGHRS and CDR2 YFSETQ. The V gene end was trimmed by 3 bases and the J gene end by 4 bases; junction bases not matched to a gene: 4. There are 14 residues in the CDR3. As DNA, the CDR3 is TGCGCCAGCAGCTCGGGGACAGGGCCCACTGAAGCTTTCTTT. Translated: CASSSGTGPTEAFF.

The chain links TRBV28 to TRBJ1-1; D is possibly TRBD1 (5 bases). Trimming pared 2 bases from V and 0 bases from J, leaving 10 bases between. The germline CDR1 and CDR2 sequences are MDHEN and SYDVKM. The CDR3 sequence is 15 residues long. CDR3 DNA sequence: TGTGCCAGCAGTTTAGGGGCAGGCATGAACACTGAAGCTTTCTTT. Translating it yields CASSLGAGMNTEAFF. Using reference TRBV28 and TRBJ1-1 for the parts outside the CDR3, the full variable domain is DVKVTQSSRYLVKRTGEKVFLECVQDMDHENMFWYRQDPGLGLRLIYFSYDVKMKEKGDIPEGYSVSREKKERFSLILESASTNQTSMYLCASSLGAGMNTEAFFGQGTRLTVV.

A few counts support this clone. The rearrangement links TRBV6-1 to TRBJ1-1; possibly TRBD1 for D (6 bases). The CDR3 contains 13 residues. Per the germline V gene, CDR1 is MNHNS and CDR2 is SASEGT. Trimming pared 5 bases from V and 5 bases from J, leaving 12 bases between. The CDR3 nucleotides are TGTGCCAGCAGTCGGACAGATCCAACTGAAGCTTTCTTT. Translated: CASSRTDPTEAFF.

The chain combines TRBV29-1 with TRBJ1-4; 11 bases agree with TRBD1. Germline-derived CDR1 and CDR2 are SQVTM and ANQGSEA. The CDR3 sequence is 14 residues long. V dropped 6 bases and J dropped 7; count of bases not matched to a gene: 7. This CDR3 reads CSVTRDRGFEKLFF. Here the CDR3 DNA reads TGCAGCGTCACAAGGGACAGGGGGTTTGAAAAACTGTTTTTT. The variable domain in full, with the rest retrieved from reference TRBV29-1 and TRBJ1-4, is SAVISQKPSRDICQRGTSLTIQCQVDSQVTMMFWYRQQPGQSLTLIATANQGSEATYESGFVIDKFPISRPNLTFSTLTVSNMSPEDSSIYLCSVTRDRGFEKLFFGSGTQLSVL.